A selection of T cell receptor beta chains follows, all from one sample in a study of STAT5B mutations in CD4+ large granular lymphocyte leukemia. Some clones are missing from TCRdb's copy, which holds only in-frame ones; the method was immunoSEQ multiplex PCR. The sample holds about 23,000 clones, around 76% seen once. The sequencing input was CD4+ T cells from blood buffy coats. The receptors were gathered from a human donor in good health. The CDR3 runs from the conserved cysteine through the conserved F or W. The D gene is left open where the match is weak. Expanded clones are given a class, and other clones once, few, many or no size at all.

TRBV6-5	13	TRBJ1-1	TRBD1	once	TGTGCCAGCAGCCGGACAGGGTCGACTGAAGCTTTCTTT	CASSRTGSTEAFF
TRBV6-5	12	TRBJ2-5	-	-	TGTGCTATCAGGGGCGACCAAGAGACCCAGTACTTC	CAIRGDQETQYF
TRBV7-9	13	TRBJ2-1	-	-	TGTGCCAGCAGCTCAGCGCGTACCAATGAGCAGTTCTTC	CASSSARTNEQFF
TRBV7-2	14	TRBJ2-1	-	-	TGTGCCAGCAGCTATAGGGGGGGTTACAATGAGCAGTTCTTC	CASSYRGGYNEQFF
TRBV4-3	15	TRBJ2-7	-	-	TGCGCCAGCAGCCACCTGCCAGGGAAGGAGTACGAGCAGTACTTC	CASSHLPGKEYEQYF
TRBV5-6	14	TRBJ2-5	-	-	TGTGCCAGCAGCTCTAATCCTACACAAGAGACCCAGTACTTC	CASSSNPTQETQYF
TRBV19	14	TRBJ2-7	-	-	TGTGCCAGTCGGAGTCCAGGGTTGACCTACGAGCAGTACTTC	CASRSPGLTYEQYF
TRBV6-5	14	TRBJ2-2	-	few	TGTGCCAGCAGTCGGACTCCCAACACCGGGGAGCTGTTTTTT	CASSRTPNTGELFF
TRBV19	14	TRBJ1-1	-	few	TGTGCCAGTACTGTGGGAAGACGGAACACTGAAGCTTTCTTT	CASTVGRRNTEAFF
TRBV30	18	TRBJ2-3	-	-	TGTGCCTGGAGTGGCCGGCACACGGGGGCAATAGGCACAGATACGCAGTATTTT	CAWSGRHTGAIGTDTQYF
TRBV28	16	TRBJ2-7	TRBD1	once	TGTGCCAGCAGTTTATACGATCTTGACAGGGCCCACGAGCAGTACTTC	CASSLYDLDRAHEQYF
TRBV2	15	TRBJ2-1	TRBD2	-	TGTGCCAGCAGGCTCACTAGCGGTAACTACAATGAGCAGTTCTTC	CASRLTSGNYNEQFF
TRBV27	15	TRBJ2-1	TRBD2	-	TGTGCCAGCAGCAGCTGGGGGCGGGGGGCCGGTGAGCAGTTCTTC	CASSSWGRGAGEQFF
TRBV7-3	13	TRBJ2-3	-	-	TGTGCCAGCAGCTTAAGTCCCGGGACCACGCAGTATTTT	CASSLSPGTTQYF
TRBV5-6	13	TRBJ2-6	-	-	TGTGCCAGCAGCTTGAGTGGGGCCAACGTCCTGACTTTC	CASSLSGANVLTF
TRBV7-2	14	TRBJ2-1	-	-	TGTGCCAGCAGCTTAGGGACAAAATACAATGAGCAGTTCTTC	CASSLGTKYNEQFF
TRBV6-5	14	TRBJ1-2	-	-	TGTGCCAGCAGGCCAGACGGGAGGAACTATGGCTACACCTTC	CASRPDGRNYGYTF
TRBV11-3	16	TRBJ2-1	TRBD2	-	TGTGCCAGCAGCTTGAGAATAGCGGGTTTACACAATGAGCAGTTCTTC	CASSLRIAGLHNEQFF
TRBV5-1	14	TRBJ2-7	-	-	TGCGCCAGCAGCCGGGTCCCGAGCTCCTACGAGCAGTACTTC	CASSRVPSSYEQYF
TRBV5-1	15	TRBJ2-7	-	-	TGCGCCAGCAGCTTGTCAACAGGGAACCCCTACGAGCAGTACTTC	CASSLSTGNPYEQYF
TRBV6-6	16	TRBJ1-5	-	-	TGTGCCAGCAGGAACAAGCAGGGGTCGAGCAATCAGCCCCAGCATTTT	CASRNKQGSSNQPQHF
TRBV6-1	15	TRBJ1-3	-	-	TGTGCCAGCAGTGACCAGGGTTTCTCTGGAAACACCATATATTTT	CASSDQGFSGNTIYF